The 11 T cell receptor beta chains below were found in one sample sequenced in a study of T-cell memory formation after mild COVID-19. Via MiXCR, TCRdb re-called the 5' RACE reads, giving one row per CDR3 protein. This table holds hundreds of thousands of distinct CDR3 sequences, around a quarter found once. Sequencing was done on a sample of PBMCs or a T cell subset sorted from them (not recorded which). These receptors all come from an adult woman who had mild COVID-19 (a few samples of this study predate the infection). Cell type and time point are not known.

This clonotype has only a few counts. This chain links TRBV29-1 with TRBJ1-1; the D gene is possibly TRBD1 (5 bases). With 4 bases removed from V and 8 bases from J, the gap between germline ends came to 11 bases. Germline CDR1 is SQVTM and CDR2 is ANQGSEA. The CDR3 has 11 amino acids. This chain's CDR3 is CSVVWGVEAFF. The CDR3 DNA sequence: TGCAGCGTTGTCTGGGGGGTAGAAGCTTTCTTT.

The chain recombines TRBV6-5 with TRBJ2-1; TRBD2 matches at 11 bases. The V and J ends lost 2 bases and 4 bases, in that order; junction bases with no gene match: 7. There are 17 residues in the CDR3. Germline loops: CDR1 MNHEY, CDR2 SVGAGI. The CDR3 sequence: CASSYTGSSGGYNEQFF. CDR3 coding DNA: TGTGCCAGCAGTTACACCGGATCTAGCGGGGGGTACAATGAGCAGTTCTTC.

This clonotype was picked up a small number of times. The chain combines TRBV7-2 with TRBJ2-3; the D call may be TRBD1 or TRBD2 (5 bases each). The length of the CDR3 is 13 residues. Germline CDR1 is SGHTA and CDR2 is FQGNSA. The ends were cut back, 5 bases at V and 4 bases at J, with 10 bases in the middle. The CDR3, as DNA: TGTGCCAGCAGCGCCCCGGGGCCAGATACGCAGTATTTT. Amino acids: CASSAPGPDTQYF.

This clonotype has only a few counts. In nucleotides, the CDR3 is TGCGCCAGCAGCCAGGGGGGAGCATGGGAGCAGTACTTC. Translating gives CASSQGGAWEQYF. V usage is TRBV4-1 and J usage is TRBJ2-7; TRBD2 is a possible D gene (6 bases). This CDR3 is 13 amino acids long. V lost 3 bases and J lost 7, with 13 bases in between. Germline V CDR1 and CDR2: MGHRA, YSYEKL.

The rearrangement links TRBV21-1 to TRBJ1-1; no DNA check was done on the table's D call, TRBD1. TRBV21-1 is termed a pseudogene. The CDR3 runs 14 residues. The CDR3 loop is CASSKGGTNTEAFF. In nucleotides, the CDR3 is TGTGCCAGCAGCAAAGGGGGGACGAACACTGAAGCTTTCTTT.

The chain has TRBV25-1 and TRBJ2-7, with a tentative D call TRBD2 (6 bases). Trimming took off 4 bases at V and 3 bases at J, with 16 bases between the two ends. The CDR3 spans 15 residues. The V gene's germline CDR1 is MGHDK and CDR2 SYGVNS. CDR3 loop: CASSGGEALLYEQYF. The CDR3 region has the DNA TGTGCCAGCAGTGGGGGGGAAGCTCTTCTCTACGAGCAGTACTTC.

This clonotype has more than one count but fewer than ten. V gene TRBV11-2 combines with J gene TRBJ2-3; no clear D gene. The V gene lost 4 bases and the J gene lost 4 bases, with 6 bases spanning the gap. CDR1 and CDR2 from the germline V gene are SGHAT and FQNNGV. The CDR3 is 12 residues long. The CDR3 sequence is CASSSLPDTQYF. The CDR3 coding sequence is TGTGCCAGCAGCTCCCTCCCAGATACGCAGTATTTT.

The gene calls are TRBV4-2 and TRBJ2-3; D unresolved. This CDR3 is built from 16 residues. V lost 3 bases, J lost 2 bases, and 15 bases lay in between. Looked up from germline, CDR1 is LGHNA and CDR2 is YNFKEQ. The CDR3 region is CASSQTSASPTDTQYF. In nucleotides, the CDR3 is TGTGCCAGCAGCCAGACTTCAGCGTCCCCCACAGATACGCAGTATTTT.

This clonotype was observed a few times. V gene TRBV5-4 combines with J gene TRBJ1-2; tentatively, D is TRBD1 (5 bases). There are 14 residues in the CDR3. V was clipped by 4 bases and J by 2 bases, with 12 bases between them. The germline V gene encodes CDR1 SGHNT and CDR2 YYREEE (reference sequence). The CDR3 sequence: CASSPVTENYGYTF. Written as DNA, the CDR3 is TGTGCCAGCAGCCCCGTGACAGAGAACTATGGCTACACCTTC.

This clonotype was seen only a few times. This chain connects TRBV12-3 or TRBV12-4 to TRBJ1-1; TRBD1 aligns across 9 bases. CDR3 length: 15 residues. The ends lost 0 bases at V and 3 bases at J; junction bases unmatched: 2. Here the CDR3 reads CASSLATGGDTEAFF. The CDR3 region has the DNA TGTGCCAGCAGTTTAGCGACAGGGGGTGACACTGAAGCTTTCTTT.

V gene TRBV12-3 or TRBV12-4 combines with J gene TRBJ2-1; D remains ambiguous. This CDR3 is built from 13 residues. V lost 5 bases to trimming and J lost 2 bases, with 7 bases between them. Written as DNA, the CDR3 is TGTGCCAGCAGTAGGGATACCTACAATGAGCAGTTCTTC. Residues: CASSRDTYNEQFF.